This TCR beta chain emerged from a study of blood T cells in healthy people across ages. Study findings and constraints: With donor CMV status unknown, expanded clonotype changes were possibly confounded.

The V and J ends lost 2 bases and 6 bases, in that order; junction bases with no gene match: 5. CDR3 length: 15 residues. Per the germline V gene, CDR1 is SGHRS and CDR2 is YFSETQ. This clonotype showed up just a few times. The antigen is not known. A second PCR of 7 to 11 cycles used a sample-barcoded 5' primer and a J-beta primer mix. A template-switch adaptor with 12 random nucleotides tagged each cDNA molecule. TCRdb itself ran the 5' RACE reads through MiXCR, one entry per CDR3 protein. The sample includes around 1,100,000 distinct CDR3 sequences, roughly two fifths of them seen just once. This clonotype was sampled from a young man in good health. Sequencing was carried out using blood. The chain is built from TRBV5-1 and TRBJ1-4; 9 bases match TRBD1. CDR3 DNA: TGCGCCAGCAGCTTAAGGACAGGGGTCGATGAAAAACTGTTTTTT. This encodes CASSLRTGVDEKLFF.